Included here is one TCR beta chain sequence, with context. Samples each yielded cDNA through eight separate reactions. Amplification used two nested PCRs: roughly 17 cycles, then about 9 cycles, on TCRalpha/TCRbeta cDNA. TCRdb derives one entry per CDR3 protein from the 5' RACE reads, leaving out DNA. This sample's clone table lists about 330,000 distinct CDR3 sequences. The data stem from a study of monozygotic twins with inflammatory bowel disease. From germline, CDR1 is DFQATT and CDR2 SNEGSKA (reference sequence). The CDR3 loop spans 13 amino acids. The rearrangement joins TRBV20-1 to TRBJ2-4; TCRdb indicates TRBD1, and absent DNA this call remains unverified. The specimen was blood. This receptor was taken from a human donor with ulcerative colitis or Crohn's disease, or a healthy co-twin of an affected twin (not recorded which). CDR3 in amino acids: CSAPLGQINIQYF.